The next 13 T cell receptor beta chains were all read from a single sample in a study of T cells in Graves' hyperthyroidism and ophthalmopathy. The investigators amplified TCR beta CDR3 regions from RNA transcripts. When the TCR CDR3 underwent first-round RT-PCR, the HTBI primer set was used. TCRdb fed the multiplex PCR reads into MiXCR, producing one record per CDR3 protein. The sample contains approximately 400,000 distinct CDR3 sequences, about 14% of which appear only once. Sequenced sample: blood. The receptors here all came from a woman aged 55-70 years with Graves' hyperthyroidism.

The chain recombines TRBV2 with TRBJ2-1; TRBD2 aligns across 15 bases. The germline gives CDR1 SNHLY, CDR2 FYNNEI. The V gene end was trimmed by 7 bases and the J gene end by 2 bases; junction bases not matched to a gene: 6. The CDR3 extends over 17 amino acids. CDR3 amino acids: CASIPGLAGGPYNEQFF. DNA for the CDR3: TGTGCCAGCATCCCAGGACTAGCGGGAGGGCCCTACAATGAGCAGTTCTTC.

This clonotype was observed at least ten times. CDR3 sequence: CASSPNRLAGTYEQYF. In DNA, the CDR3 is TGTGCCAGCTCACCAAACAGACTAGCGGGTACCTACGAGCAGTACTTC. The chain carries TRBV18 and TRBJ2-7; 10 bases fit TRBD2. From germline, CDR1 is KGHSH and CDR2 LQKENI. The V gene end was trimmed by 2 bases and the J gene end by 2 bases; junction bases not matched to a gene: 6. The CDR3 contains 16 residues.

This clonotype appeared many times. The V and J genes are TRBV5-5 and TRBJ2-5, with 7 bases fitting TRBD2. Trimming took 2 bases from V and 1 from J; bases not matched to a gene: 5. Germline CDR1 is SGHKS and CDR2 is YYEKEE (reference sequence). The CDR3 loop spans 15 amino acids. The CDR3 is CASSFGGSPQETQYF. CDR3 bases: TGTGCCAGCAGCTTCGGCGGGAGCCCCCAAGAGACCCAGTACTTC.

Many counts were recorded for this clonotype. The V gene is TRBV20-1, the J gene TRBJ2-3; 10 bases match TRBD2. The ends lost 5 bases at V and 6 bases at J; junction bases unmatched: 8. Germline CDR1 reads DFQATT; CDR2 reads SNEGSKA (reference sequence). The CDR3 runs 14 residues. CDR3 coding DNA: TGCAGTGCTCAGGGACTAGCGAAAGGCGATACGCAGTATTTT. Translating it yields CSAQGLAKGDTQYF.

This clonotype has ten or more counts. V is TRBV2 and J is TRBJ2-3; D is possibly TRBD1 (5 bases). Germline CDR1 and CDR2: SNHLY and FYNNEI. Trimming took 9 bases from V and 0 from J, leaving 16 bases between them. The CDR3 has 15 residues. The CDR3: CARAYSGSSTDTQYF. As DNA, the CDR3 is TGTGCCAGGGCGTACTCAGGGTCTAGCACAGATACGCAGTATTTT.

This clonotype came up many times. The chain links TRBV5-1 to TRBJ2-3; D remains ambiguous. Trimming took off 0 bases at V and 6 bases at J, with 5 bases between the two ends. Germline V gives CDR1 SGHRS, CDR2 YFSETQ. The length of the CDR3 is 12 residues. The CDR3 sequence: CASSLGADTQYF. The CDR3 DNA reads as TGCGCCAGCAGCTTGGGGGCGGATACGCAGTATTTT.

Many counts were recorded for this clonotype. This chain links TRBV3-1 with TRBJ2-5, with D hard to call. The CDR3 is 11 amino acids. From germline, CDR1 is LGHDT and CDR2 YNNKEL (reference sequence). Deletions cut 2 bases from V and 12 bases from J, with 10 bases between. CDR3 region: CASSQRSLKYF. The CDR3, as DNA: TGTGCCAGCAGCCAACGCTCGTTGAAGTACTTC.

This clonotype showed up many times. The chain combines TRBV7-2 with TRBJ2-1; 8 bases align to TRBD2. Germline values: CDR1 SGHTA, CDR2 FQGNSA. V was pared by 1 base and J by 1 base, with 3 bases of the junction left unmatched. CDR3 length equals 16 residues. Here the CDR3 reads CASSLGPGGSYNEQFF. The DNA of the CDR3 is TGTGCCAGCAGCTTAGGGCCGGGAGGGTCCTACAATGAGCAGTTCTTC.

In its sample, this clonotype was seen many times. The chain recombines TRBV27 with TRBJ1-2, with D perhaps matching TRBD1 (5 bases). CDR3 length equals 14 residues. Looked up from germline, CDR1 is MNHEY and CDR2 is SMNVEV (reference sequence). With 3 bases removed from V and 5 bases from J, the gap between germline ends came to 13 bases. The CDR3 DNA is TGTGCCAGCAGTTTCGCAGGGTGGGGATATGGCTACACCTTC. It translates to CASSFAGWGYGYTF.

The CDR3 bases are TGTGCCAGTAGGGATCACTCTGGGGCCAACGTCCTGACTTTC. It yields the protein CASRDHSGANVLTF. The rearrangement uses TRBV19 and TRBJ2-6; D not resolved. CDR3 length: 14 amino acids. The germline CDR1 and CDR2 sequences are LNHDA and SQIVND (reference sequence). Trimming removed 6 bases at V and 0 bases at J, with 6 bases between.

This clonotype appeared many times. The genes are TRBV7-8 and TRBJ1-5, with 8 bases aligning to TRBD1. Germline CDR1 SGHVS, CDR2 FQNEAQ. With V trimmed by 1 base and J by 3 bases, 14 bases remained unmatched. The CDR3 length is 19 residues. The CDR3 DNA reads TGTGCCAGCAGCTTAGGACAGGGGAGGGTGGGACCTAACAATCAGCCCCAGCATTTT. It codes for CASSLGQGRVGPNNQPQHF.

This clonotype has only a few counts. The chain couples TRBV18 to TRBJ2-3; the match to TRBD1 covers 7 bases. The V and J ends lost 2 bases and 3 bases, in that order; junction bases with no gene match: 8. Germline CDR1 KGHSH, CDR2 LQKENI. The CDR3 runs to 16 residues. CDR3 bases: TGTGCCAGCTCACCAAACAGGGGCAAGGGGACAGATACGCAGTATTTT. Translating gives CASSPNRGKGTDTQYF.

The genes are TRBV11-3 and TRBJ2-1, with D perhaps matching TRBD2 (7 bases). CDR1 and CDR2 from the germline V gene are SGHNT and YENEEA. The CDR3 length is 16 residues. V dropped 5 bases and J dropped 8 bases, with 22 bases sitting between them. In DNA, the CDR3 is TGTGCCAGCAGCACCCGAGGGGGGGCGGGAGCTGATGAGCAGTTCTTC. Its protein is CASSTRGGAGADEQFF.